This T cell receptor (beta chain) was sequenced in a study of T cell changes during pregnancy in multiple sclerosis. Clones were read by immunoSEQ multiplex PCR, and TCRdb kept only the in-frame ones, dropping some. The sample shows around 80,000 clones, roughly 94% of them seen only once. CDR3 length: 14 residues. The germline V gene encodes CDR1 MDHEN and CDR2 SYDVKM. V dropped 3 bases and J dropped 4 bases, with 10 bases sitting between them. This sample comprised peripheral blood, obtained in the second trimester of pregnancy. This clonotype was sampled from a female donor in good health, enrolled as a control in a pregnancy study. The rearrangement uses TRBV28 and TRBJ1-5, with D possibly being TRBD1 (5 bases). CDR3 in DNA: TGTGCCAGCAGTTTTGAAGGGGCGAATCAGCCCCAGCATTTT. Its translation is CASSFEGANQPQHF.